Following are 27 T cell receptor beta chains from one sample sequenced in a study of identical twins. Using its own MiXCR run on the 5' RACE reads, TCRdb lists one record per CDR3 protein. The sample includes roughly 710,000 distinct CDR3 sequences, roughly 6.2% of them seen just once. What was sequenced was naive T cells sorted from blood. These receptors all stem from a man aged 18 to 29 in good health.

This clonotype was counted many times. The chain combines TRBV12-3 or TRBV12-4 with TRBJ2-1, with 12 bases identical to TRBD2. This CDR3 contains 13 residues. The J segment lost 8 bases and the V segment lost 9 bases, leaving 5 bases of the junction unmatched. The CDR3 DNA reads as TGTGCCAGTTCTAGCGGGAGGGCCGATGAGCAGTTCTTC. This codes for CASSSGRADEQFF.

There are a few counts of this clonotype. The chain joins TRBV12-3 or TRBV12-4 to TRBJ2-5; 12 bases align to TRBD2. This CDR3 contains 16 residues. V was pared by 6 bases and J by 3 bases, with 8 bases of the junction left unmatched. CDR3 protein: CASRHRLAGVEETQYF. The CDR3 region has the DNA TGTGCCAGCAGGCACAGACTAGCGGGAGTGGAAGAGACCCAGTACTTC.

This clonotype was detected ten times or more. As DNA, the CDR3 is TGTGCCAGCAGCCACAAGGAGGCGGTGGAGCAGTACTTC. Amino acid sequence: CASSHKEAVEQYF. The rearrangement links TRBV7-2 to TRBJ2-7, with D perhaps TRBD2 (5 bases). The length of the CDR3 is 13 residues. Germline lookup yields CDR1 SGHTA and CDR2 FQGNSA. V was pared by 5 bases and J by 7 bases, with 15 bases between.

This clonotype was picked up many times. The V gene is TRBV2, the J gene TRBJ1-5; TRBD1 aligns across 10 bases. CDR3 length: 12 amino acids. After removal of 9 bases from V and 7 bases from J, the junction contained 3 bases not matched to a gene. Germline-derived CDR1 and CDR2 are SNHLY and FYNNEI. The CDR3 region has the DNA TGTGCCAGAGGACAGGGGGGACAGCCCCAGCATTTT. This sequence encodes CARGQGGQPQHF.

The chain carries TRBV19 and TRBJ1-2; D is perhaps TRBD1 (6 bases). This CDR3 is built from 13 residues. V lost 7 bases and J 10 bases, leaving 19 bases between the germline ends. Per germline, CDR1 LNHDA and CDR2 SQIVND (reference sequence). CDR3 coding DNA: TGTGCCAGTATCGATACGGGACACCGCGACTACACCTTC. This translates into CASIDTGHRDYTF.

This clonotype has only a few counts. The chain couples TRBV3-1 to TRBJ2-1, with a weak D call TRBD2 (6 bases). CDR1 LGHDT and CDR2 YNNKEL come from the germline V gene (reference sequence). This CDR3 comprises 15 residues. With 0 bases removed from V and 9 bases from J, the gap between germline ends came to 15 bases. CDR3 bases: TGTGCCAGCAGCCAAGAATTGGGCGGGGTCGGTGAGCAGTTCTTC. It specifies CASSQELGGVGEQFF.

CDR3 loop: CASSDSPGANVLTF. CDR3 DNA sequence: TGTGCCAGCAGCGACAGCCCTGGGGCCAACGTCCTGACTTTC. The chain uses TRBV12-3 or TRBV12-4 and TRBJ2-6; D may be TRBD1 (5 bases). Trimming pared 6 bases from V and 2 bases from J, leaving 8 bases between. This CDR3 has 14 residues.

This clonotype showed up many times. V is TRBV10-3 and J is TRBJ2-1; 9 nucleotides line up with TRBD2. The CDR3 has 16 amino acids. Germline trimming cut 4 bases from V and 5 bases from J; bases unmatched to any gene: 9. Looked up from germline, CDR1 is ENHRY and CDR2 is SYGVKD. The CDR3, as DNA: TGTGCCATCAGTGCCTTACTAGGGACTAGCAACAATGAGCAGTTCTTC. Its protein product is CAISALLGTSNNEQFF.

In this sample, this clonotype turned up many times. This chain joins TRBV5-1 and TRBJ2-2, with 7 nucleotides matching TRBD1. Looked up from germline, CDR1 is SGHRS and CDR2 is YFSETQ. The CDR3 covers 16 residues. V lost 4 bases, J lost 3 bases, and 9 bases stayed unmatched. The CDR3 protein is CASSPNRQGDTGELFF. In DNA form, the CDR3 reads TGCGCCAGCAGCCCCAACCGACAGGGCGACACCGGGGAGCTGTTTTTT.

This clonotype was counted many times. This chain connects TRBV29-1 to TRBJ1-1; D unclear. The V end was cut by 1 base, the J end by 5 bases, with 8 bases between. The CDR3 loop spans 12 amino acids. The V gene's germline CDR1 is SQVTM and CDR2 ANQGSEA. CDR3 protein: CSVEAQQTEAFF. CDR3 DNA sequence: TGCAGCGTTGAAGCTCAGCAGACTGAAGCTTTCTTT.

This clonotype was observed a few times. J is TRBJ1-5 and V is TRBV2, with D possibly matching TRBD1 (6 bases). CDR3 size: 13 residues. The V gene lost 7 bases and the J gene lost 7 bases, with 14 bases spanning the gap. CDR1 and CDR2 from the germline V gene are SNHLY and FYNNEI. The CDR3 DNA follows: TGTGCCAGCACGGGCAGGGGCGGCCAGCCCCAGCATTTT. Translating it yields CASTGRGGQPQHF.

The table lists this clonotype with many counts. The chain has TRBV7-3 and TRBJ2-1; D unresolved. There are 15 residues in the CDR3. V dropped 3 bases and J dropped 3 bases, with 12 bases sitting between them. The germline V gene has CDR1 SGHTA and CDR2 FQGTGA. This CDR3 is CASSLVDGYYNEQFF. In DNA, the CDR3 is TGTGCCAGCAGCTTGGTTGACGGTTACTACAATGAGCAGTTCTTC.

This clonotype was counted many times. The chain is built from TRBV24-1 and TRBJ2-1; 9 bases line up with TRBD2. The germline gives CDR1 KGHDR, CDR2 SFDVKD. This CDR3 is built from 16 residues. The V gene end was trimmed by 5 bases and the J gene end by 4 bases; junction bases not matched to a gene: 8. In nucleotides, the CDR3 is TGTGCCACCAGTGTGGTAGGCGGGAGGGGGTACAATGAGCAGTTCTTC. Residues: CATSVVGGRGYNEQFF.

This clonotype was detected many times. The chain combines TRBV29-1 with TRBJ2-2, with unresolved D. Trimming cost V 3 bases and J 7 bases, with 6 bases left between them. Germline assignment: CDR1 SQVTM and CDR2 ANQGSEA. The CDR3 length is 11 residues. CDR3 residues: CSVEGIGELFF. Written as DNA, the CDR3 is TGCAGCGTTGAGGGAATCGGGGAGCTGTTTTTT.

This chain connects TRBV3-1 to TRBJ2-7; 7 bases match TRBD2. The CDR3 is 12 amino acids. CDR1 LGHDT and CDR2 YNNKEL come from the germline V gene (reference sequence). V shed 4 bases and J 7 bases; nucleotides not matched to a gene: 4. The CDR3 nucleotides read TGTGCCAGCAGCCCGGCCGGGGGGGAGCAGTACTTC. Protein product: CASSPAGGEQYF.

The V gene is TRBV21-1, the J gene TRBJ2-5; the table's D call, TRBD2, has no DNA check behind it. TRBV21-1 is termed a pseudogene. The CDR3 contains 16 residues. The CDR3 sequence: CASSKVEAGGGETQYF. CDR3 coding DNA: TGTGCCAGCAGCAAAGTAGAAGCGGGAGGTGGAGAGACCCAGTACTTC.

This clonotype occurred many times. The chain joins TRBV12-3 or TRBV12-4 to TRBJ1-2, with 9 bases lining up with TRBD1. The CDR3 runs to 14 residues. The junction had 8 bases not matched to a gene; V was cut back by 5 bases and J by 7 bases. CDR3 coding DNA: TGTGCCAGCAGTCCGATACAGGGGGCCGGTGGCTACACCTTC. This gives the protein CASSPIQGAGGYTF.

Many counts were recorded for this clonotype. V is TRBV7-8 and J is TRBJ1-3, with TRBD1 matching 8 bases. With 3 bases clipped from V and 3 bases from J, the junction kept 4 bases outside the gene matches. The CDR3 runs to 15 residues. Germline lookup yields CDR1 SGHVS and CDR2 FQNEAQ. The CDR3 DNA follows: TGTGCCAGCAGCTTCCTAGACAGGGGTGGAAACACCATATATTTT. This codes for CASSFLDRGGNTIYF.

This clonotype was seen at least ten times. The chain carries TRBV20-1 and TRBJ2-1; the D is unclear. Deletions cut 3 bases from V and 9 bases from J, with 12 bases between. This CDR3 is built from 12 residues. The germline V gene has CDR1 DFQATT and CDR2 SNEGSKA (reference sequence). The CDR3 DNA is TGCAGTGCTAGGCCTACGTTAGGTGAGCAGTTCTTC. It is translated as CSARPTLGEQFF.

This clonotype was observed many times. The chain combines TRBV19 with TRBJ2-3, with TRBD2 matching over 12 bases. This CDR3 spans 17 amino acids. V gave up 4 bases and J gave up 4 bases; unmatched junction bases: 9. Germline CDR1 and CDR2: LNHDA and SQIVND (reference sequence). The CDR3 region is CASSTFPTSGSPDTQYF. In DNA form, the CDR3 reads TGTGCCAGTAGTACCTTCCCGACTAGCGGGAGCCCAGATACGCAGTATTTT.

This clonotype was recorded many times. The V call is TRBV28, the J call TRBJ1-5; no definite D call. CDR3 length: 12 amino acids. V was clipped by 5 bases and J by 6 bases, with 8 bases between them. CDR1 and CDR2 from the germline V gene are MDHEN and SYDVKM. CDR3 residues: CASSPAVQPQHF. The DNA for the CDR3 is TGTGCCAGCAGTCCTGCGGTTCAGCCCCAGCATTTT. Full variable domain (missing parts from reference TRBV28 and TRBJ1-5): DVKVTQSSRYLVKRTGEKVFLECVQDMDHENMFWYRQDPGLGLRLIYFSYDVKMKEKGDIPEGYSVSREKKERFSLILESASTNQTSMYLCASSPAVQPQHFGDGTRLSIL.

This clonotype was recorded at least ten times. The chain joins TRBV27 to TRBJ2-7; D is possibly TRBD2 (6 bases). Per the germline V gene, CDR1 is MNHEY and CDR2 is SMNVEV (reference sequence). The CDR3 has 14 residues. V was clipped by 4 bases and J by 4 bases, with 14 bases between them. The CDR3 sequence is CASSSGGKLYEQYF. The CDR3 DNA sequence: TGTGCCAGCAGTTCCGGGGGAAAGCTTTACGAGCAGTACTTC.

This clonotype was counted a few times. The rearrangement links TRBV3-1 to TRBJ2-2; a weak D match, TRBD2 (6 bases). CDR3 length: 17 amino acids. V was cut by 0 bases and J by 0 bases, with 11 bases left in between. Per germline, CDR1 LGHDT and CDR2 YNNKEL (reference sequence). The CDR3 bases are TGTGCCAGCAGCCAAGACAACGGGAGAGCGAACACCGGGGAGCTGTTTTTT. Its translation is CASSQDNGRANTGELFF.

This clonotype was seen a few times. The chain uses TRBV20-1 and TRBJ2-7, with 12 positions matching TRBD2. V lost 6 bases to trimming and J lost 4 bases; unmatched junction nucleotides: 4. The CDR3 is made up of 13 amino acids. The V gene's germline CDR1 is DFQATT and CDR2 SNEGSKA (reference sequence). CDR3 sequence (DNA): TGCAGTGCCCGGACTAGCGGGATTTACGAGCAGTACTTC. It yields the protein CSARTSGIYEQYF.

Many counts were recorded for this clonotype. This chain connects TRBV4-2 to TRBJ2-1; 10 nucleotides match TRBD1. This CDR3 is built from 16 residues. V lost 3 bases and J lost 10; bases outside the gene matches: 12. Germline assignment: CDR1 LGHNA and CDR2 YNFKEQ. The CDR3 bases are TGTGCCAGCAGCCAGAACCAGGGACAGGGGTACCGGGAGCAGTTCTTC. Protein sequence: CASSQNQGQGYREQFF.

This clonotype was counted only a few times. The V gene is TRBV5-1, the J gene TRBJ2-1; D may be TRBD1 or TRBD2 (6 bases each). This CDR3 region has 19 residues. Trimming left V 4 bases short and J 0 bases short, with 23 bases between. Germline CDR1 SGHRS, CDR2 YFSETQ. The CDR3 region is CASSPGGLGGAASYNEQFF. The CDR3 bases are TGCGCCAGCAGCCCCGGGGGCTTAGGTGGAGCGGCCTCCTACAATGAGCAGTTCTTC.

This clonotype came up many times. The V gene is TRBV29-1, the J gene TRBJ2-1, with D maybe TRBD2 (6 bases). The CDR3 has 13 amino acids. Germline lookup yields CDR1 SQVTM and CDR2 ANQGSEA. The V and J ends lost 5 bases and 7 bases respectively, with 15 bases between them. In nucleotides, the CDR3 is TGCAGCGTTCAATGGGACTGGGGGAATGAGCAGTTCTTC. It codes for CSVQWDWGNEQFF.